Sequencing of this TCR beta chain was carried out in a study of radiation and T cells in renal cell carcinoma. Study-level points and caveats: Pretreatment tumor biopsies were lacking, so baseline clonotypes are unknown. In blood, top tumor clones expanded by 2 weeks, shrinking by 4.

This clone has just a few counts. The antigen remains unidentified. Stated time point: blood 4 weeks post-SBRT, at nephrectomy. Treatment noted: 15 Gy SBRT to primary tumor, nephrectomy 4 weeks later. Nephrectomy followed 15 Gy stereotactic body radiation by 4 weeks. The patient's renal cell carcinoma had clear cell pathology. This CDR3 region has 14 residues. Looked up from germline, CDR1 is MNHEY and CDR2 is SVGAGI. The V and J ends lost 8 bases and 8 bases, in that order; junction bases with no gene match: 5. The assay was immunoSEQ multiplex PCR, and TCRdb's table has in-frame clones only and misses some. Among about 86,000 clones listed, just under 85% were seen once.

This sample comprised blood, obtained from a patient whose treatment included radiotherapy and nephrectomy. The sequence was collected from a man aged 50 or older with renal cell carcinoma. V gene TRBV6-5 combines with J gene TRBJ1-6, with 11 positions matching TRBD1. As DNA, the CDR3 is TGTGCCAGCGCAAGGACAGGGGGCTATTCACCCCTCCACTTT. Translated: CASARTGGYSPLHF.